This passage covers 23 T cell receptor beta chains from one sample sequenced in a study of metastatic and nonmetastatic thyroid tumors. TCRdb re-called the PCR reads via MiXCR. Among about 45,000 clones, about 4% were seen once, and the ten largest hold about 9.8%. Thyroid surgery had not been preceded by any treatment in any patient. The source material was blood. Every receptor here comes from a female donor with papillary thyroid cancer or a benign thyroid nodule (not recorded which). Some clones in this sample may be carry-over from other donors' samples.

On this clone itself: Being one base from a much bigger clone, this may be a read error. V gene TRBV6-1 combines with J gene TRBJ2-7; no definite D call. Germline values: CDR1 MNHNS, CDR2 SASEGT. The CDR3 contains 11 residues. Trimming took 6 bases from V and 3 from J, leaving 6 bases between them. In nucleotides, the CDR3 is TGTGCCAGCAGCACCCTCTACGAGCAGTACTTC. Translating gives CASSTLYEQYF.

This clone was observed many times. This chain links TRBV29-1 with TRBJ2-7; D possibly corresponds to TRBD2 (7 bases). The CDR3 sequence is 12 residues long. Between the trimmed V and J ends, which lost 1 base and 8 bases, there was a span of 12 bases. CDR1 is SQVTM and CDR2 is ANQGSEA in the germline V gene. In DNA, the CDR3 is TGCAGCGTTGAAGTCTCGGGGGGCCAGCAGTACTTC. As protein: CSVEVSGGQQYF.

This clone was seen many times. The chain recombines TRBV5-1 with TRBJ1-2; D might be TRBD1 (6 bases). Germline assignment: CDR1 SGHRS and CDR2 YFSETQ. CDR3 length equals 15 residues. V gave up 3 bases and J gave up 8 bases, with 20 bases separating them. Written as DNA, the CDR3 is TGCGCCAGCAGCTCTCAGGGGCCCCGAATGGAAGGCTACACCTTC. Translation: CASSSQGPRMEGYTF.

This clone turned up a few times. Germline is not matched at one junction end, which may reflect a read error. The chain links TRBV6-1 to TRBJ1-1, with 7 nucleotides matching TRBD1. The CDR3 totals 13 residues. Per germline, CDR1 MNHNS and CDR2 SASEGT. The CDR3 reads CARPGQLKTEAFF. The CDR3 region has the DNA TGTGCCAGACCGGGACAGTTGAAAACTGAAGCTTTCTTT.

In this sample, this clone turned up many times. This chain joins TRBV9 and TRBJ2-7, with D perhaps TRBD2 (5 bases). The CDR3 is made up of 16 amino acids. Germline CDR1 SGDLS, CDR2 YYNGEE. Trimming removed 3 bases from V and 2 bases from J, with 18 bases in between. The CDR3 reads CASSASSFGKPYEQYF. The CDR3, as DNA: TGTGCCAGCAGCGCATCTAGCTTCGGTAAGCCCTACGAGCAGTACTTC. Full variable domain (missing parts from reference TRBV9 and TRBJ2-7): DSGVTQTPKHLITATGQRVTLRCSPRSGDLSVYWYQQSLDQGLQFLIQYYNGEERAKGNILERFSAQQFPDLHSELNLSSLELGDSALYFCASSASSFGKPYEQYFGPGTRLTVT.

This clone occurred many times. The V and J genes are TRBV9 and TRBJ2-1, with 13 bases identical to TRBD2. Germline V gives CDR1 SGDLS, CDR2 YYNGEE. The CDR3 length is 18 residues. V lost 4 bases, J lost 9 bases, and 16 bases stayed unmatched. The CDR3, as DNA: TGTGCCAGCAGCTCAACCCAAGCCGGACTAGCGGGAGTATTTGAGCAGTTCTTC. This encodes CASSSTQAGLAGVFEQFF.

This clone was observed at least ten times. The chain links TRBV2 to TRBJ2-5, with D tentatively TRBD1 or TRBD2 (6 bases each). This CDR3 is built from 16 residues. Germline V gives CDR1 SNHLY, CDR2 FYNNEI. V was trimmed by 5 bases and J by 3 bases, leaving 19 bases between them. This chain's CDR3 is CASSHYLEGGEETQYF. The CDR3 DNA is TGTGCCAGCAGTCACTACCTCGAGGGGGGAGAAGAGACCCAGTACTTC.

This clone showed up many times. The gene calls are TRBV5-1 and TRBJ2-2; TRBD2 matches at 13 bases. CDR1 is SGHRS, CDR2 YFSETQ, per germline. The CDR3 has 14 amino acids. Germline trimming cut 7 bases from V and 5 bases from J; bases unmatched to any gene: 2. The CDR3 region is CASQGLAGTGELFF. The CDR3 nucleotides are TGCGCCAGCCAGGGACTAGCGGGAACCGGGGAGCTGTTTTTT.

This clone was observed many times. The chain employs TRBV7-8 and TRBJ1-1, with D possibly matching TRBD1 (5 bases). CDR1 and CDR2 from the germline V gene are SGHVS and FQNEAQ. This CDR3 has 14 residues. V gave up 4 bases and J gave up 2 bases, with 11 bases separating them. CDR3 in DNA: TGTGCCAGCAGCTATTCGGGGGGTAACACTGAAGCTTTCTTT. Its protein is CASSYSGGNTEAFF.

The sample holds many counts of this clone. The chain links TRBV20-1 to TRBJ1-2; 9 bases are a match to TRBD1. The CDR3 totals 14 residues. V trimming: 5 bases; J trimming: 6 bases; junction bases outside the gene matches: 10. Germline V lookup: CDR1 DFQATT, CDR2 SNEGSKA (reference sequence). CDR3 coding DNA: TGCAGTGCTCCGCCCACAGGGGGCGCCGATGGCTACACCTTC. This codes for CSAPPTGGADGYTF.

This clone was observed a handful of times. CDR3 nucleotides: TGTGCCAGCAGTCCTAGACTAGCGGCGAACACCGGGGAGCTGTTTTTT. Protein sequence: CASSPRLAANTGELFF. V and J are TRBV27 and TRBJ2-2; 9 positions match TRBD2. The CDR3 length is 16 residues. The germline V gene encodes CDR1 MNHEY and CDR2 SMNVEV (reference sequence). V lost 5 bases to trimming and J lost 0 bases; unmatched junction nucleotides: 4.

This clone was detected many times. The rearrangement uses TRBV20-1 and TRBJ2-1; D gene unclear. Trimming pared 0 bases from V and 4 bases from J, leaving 7 bases between. There are 13 residues in the CDR3. Germline-derived CDR1 and CDR2 are DFQATT and SNEGSKA (reference sequence). CDR3 protein: CSARDPVYNEQFF. In nucleotides, the CDR3 is TGCAGTGCTAGAGATCCTGTTTACAATGAGCAGTTCTTC.

V gene TRBV28 combines with J gene TRBJ2-7, with 8 bases matching TRBD1. V gave up 6 bases and J gave up 4 bases; unmatched junction bases: 11. The CDR3 runs to 15 residues. Germline V gene lookup returns CDR1 MDHEN and CDR2 SYDVKM. The CDR3 here is CASRPQGASPYEQYF. CDR3 nucleotides: TGTGCCAGCAGACCCCAGGGGGCATCTCCTTACGAGCAGTACTTC.

Judged by abundance, this clone is medium-sized. This chain links TRBV6-1 with TRBJ1-2, with 8 bases matching TRBD1. CDR3 length equals 14 residues. Per the germline V gene, CDR1 is MNHNS and CDR2 is SASEGT. V trimming: 5 bases; J trimming: 8 bases; junction bases outside the gene matches: 10. This CDR3 reads CASSSAQGAQGYTF. As DNA, the CDR3 is TGTGCCAGCAGTTCTGCTCAGGGGGCGCAGGGCTACACCTTC.

Comments on this clone: No conserved phenylalanine or tryptophan ends this CDR3, so it is likely a read error. The gene calls are TRBV5-1 and TRBJ2-1; D remains ambiguous. The CDR3 runs to 14 residues. The V and J ends lost 4 bases and 4 bases respectively, with 12 bases between them. Germline values: CDR1 SGHRS, CDR2 YFSETQ. This CDR3 is CASSPGHGYNEQFL. CDR3 bases: TGCGCCAGCAGCCCCGGTCATGGGTACAATGAGCAGTTCTTA.

This clone was counted many times. This chain links TRBV6-2 or TRBV6-3 with TRBJ2-2; D unclear. Trimming left V 1 base short and J 4 bases short, with 7 bases between. The CDR3 is made up of 14 amino acids. Looked up from germline, CDR1 is MNHEY and CDR2 is SVGEGT. The CDR3 spells CASSYYASTGELFF. CDR3 nucleotides: TGTGCCAGCAGTTACTACGCGTCCACCGGGGAGCTGTTTTTT.

This clone appeared many times. CDR3 sequence (DNA): TGTGCCTGGAAAGGCTTTACCGGGGAGCTGTTTTTT. It codes for CAWKGFTGELFF. The genes are TRBV30 and TRBJ2-2; D not resolved. The CDR3 has 12 amino acids. With 4 bases removed from V and 5 bases from J, the gap between germline ends came to 8 bases. Germline-derived CDR1 and CDR2 are GTSNPN and SVGIG (reference sequence).

This clone appeared a few times. This sequence joins TRBV20-1 and TRBJ1-6; D perhaps matches TRBD1 (5 bases). The CDR3 runs to 14 residues. CDR1 is DFQATT, CDR2 SNEGSKA, per germline (reference sequence). V shed 5 bases and J shed 8 bases, with 16 bases lying between them. This chain's CDR3 is CSAPKGARDSPLHF. The DNA of the CDR3 is TGCAGTGCTCCTAAAGGGGCCCGGGATTCACCCCTCCACTTT.

This clone is medium-sized (0.01 to 0.1%) within its sample. The chain joins TRBV6-1 to TRBJ2-3, with 10 nucleotides matching TRBD1. V shed 3 bases, J shed 1 base, and the junction held 1 base outside the gene matches. The CDR3 spans 15 residues. In germline, CDR1 is MNHNS, CDR2 SASEGT. In DNA, the CDR3 is TGTGCCAGCAGTGAGGACAGGGGGGGCACAGATACGCAGTATTTT. The encoded protein is CASSEDRGGTDTQYF.

The chain links TRBV27 to TRBJ1-2; the D is unclear. Trimming cost V 7 bases and J 3 bases, with 21 bases left between them. This CDR3 spans 16 amino acids. The germline gives CDR1 MNHEY, CDR2 SMNVEV (reference sequence). The DNA for the CDR3 is TGTGCCAGCAAGGCATCAGAAGGGAACGACTACTATGGCTACACCTTC. Amino acids: CASKASEGNDYYGYTF.

Details on this clone: Relative to the germline gene, one junction end is altered; a read error may explain this. The chain couples TRBV7-9 to TRBJ2-3, with D perhaps matching TRBD2 (6 bases). Germline CDR1 SEHNR, CDR2 FQNEAQ (reference sequence). The CDR3 totals 15 residues. The CDR3 spells CASSLSGLRADTQTF. The CDR3 nucleotides are TGTGCCAGCAGCTTGAGCGGGCTTAGGGCAGATACGCAGACTTTT.

This clone occurred many times. V gene TRBV11-3 combines with J gene TRBJ2-3; 9 nucleotides line up with TRBD2. The CDR3 is 15 amino acids. V shed 4 bases, J shed 0 bases, and the junction held 2 bases outside the gene matches. Germline loops: CDR1 SGHNT, CDR2 YENEEA. The CDR3 DNA reads as TGTGCCAGCAGCTCTACTAGCGGGAGCACAGATACGCAGTATTTT. It yields the protein CASSSTSGSTDTQYF.

This clone appeared many times. The chain joins TRBV4-1 to TRBJ2-6; no reliable D call. The CDR3 has 16 residues. Germline V gives CDR1 MGHRA, CDR2 YSYEKL. Trimming shortened V by 1 base and J by 0 bases, and 7 bases separated the two germline ends. The DNA of the CDR3 is TGCGCCAGCAGCCAAGGAAGGGCCTCTGGGGCCAACGTCCTGACTTTC. The encoded protein is CASSQGRASGANVLTF.